This T cell receptor beta chain stems from a study of blood T cell repertoires in COVID-19. CDR3 size: 15 residues. Germline CDR1 and CDR2: SGHNT and YYREEE (reference sequence). V lost 3 bases to trimming and J lost 0 bases, with 7 bases between them. Some clones are missing from TCRdb's copy, which holds only in-frame ones; the method was immunoSEQ multiplex PCR. The sample shows roughly 210,000 clones, about 85% of them seen only once. Sequenced input: peripheral blood. The rearrangement links TRBV5-4 to TRBJ2-6; D is undetermined. This TCR was sampled from a woman older than 75 with COVID-19, enrolled during active disease. This CDR3 reads CASSSRSSGANVLTF. The DNA of the CDR3 is TGTGCCAGCAGCTCGAGGAGCTCTGGGGCCAACGTCCTGACTTTC.